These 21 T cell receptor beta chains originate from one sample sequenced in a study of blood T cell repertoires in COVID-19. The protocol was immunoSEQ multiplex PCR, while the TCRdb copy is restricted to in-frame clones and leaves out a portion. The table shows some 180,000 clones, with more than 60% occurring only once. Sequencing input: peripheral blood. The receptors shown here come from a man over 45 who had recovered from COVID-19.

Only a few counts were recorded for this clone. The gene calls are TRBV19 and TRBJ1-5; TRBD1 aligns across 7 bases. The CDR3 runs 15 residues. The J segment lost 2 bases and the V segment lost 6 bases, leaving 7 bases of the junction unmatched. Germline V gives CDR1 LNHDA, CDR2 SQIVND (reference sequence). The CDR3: CASSKRTGGNQPQHF. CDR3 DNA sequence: TGTGCCAGTAGCAAAAGAACAGGGGGCAATCAGCCCCAGCATTTT. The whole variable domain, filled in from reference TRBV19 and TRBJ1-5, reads DGGITQSPKYLFRKEGQNVTLSCEQNLNHDAMYWYRQDPGQGLRLIYYSQIVNDFQKGDIAEGYSVSREKKESFPLTVTSAQKNPTAFYLCASSKRTGGNQPQHFGDGTRLSIL.

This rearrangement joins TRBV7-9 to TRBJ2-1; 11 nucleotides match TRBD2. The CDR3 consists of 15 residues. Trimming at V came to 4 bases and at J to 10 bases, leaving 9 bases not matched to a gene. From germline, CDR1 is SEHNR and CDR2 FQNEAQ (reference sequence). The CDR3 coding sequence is TGTGCCAGCAGCTCCCCTAGCGGGAGGTCAGGGGAGCAGTTCTTC. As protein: CASSSPSGRSGEQFF.

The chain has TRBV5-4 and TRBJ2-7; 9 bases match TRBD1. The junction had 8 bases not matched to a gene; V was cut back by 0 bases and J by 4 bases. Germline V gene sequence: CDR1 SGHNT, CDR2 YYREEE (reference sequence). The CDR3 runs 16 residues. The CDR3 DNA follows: TGTGCCAGCAGCTTGGCTTTTGGGACAGGGAATTACGAGCAGTACTTC. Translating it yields CASSLAFGTGNYEQYF.

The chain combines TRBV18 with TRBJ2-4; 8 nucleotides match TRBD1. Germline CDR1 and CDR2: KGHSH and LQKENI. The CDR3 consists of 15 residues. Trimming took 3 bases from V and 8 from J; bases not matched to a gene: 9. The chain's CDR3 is CASSPQGASKDIQYF. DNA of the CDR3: TGTGCCAGCTCACCTCAGGGGGCTTCTAAGGACATTCAGTACTTC.

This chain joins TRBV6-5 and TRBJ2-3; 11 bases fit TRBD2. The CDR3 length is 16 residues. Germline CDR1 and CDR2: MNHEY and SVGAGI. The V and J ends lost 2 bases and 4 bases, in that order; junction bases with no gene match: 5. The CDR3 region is CASSYGLAGGADTQYF. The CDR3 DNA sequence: TGTGCCAGCAGTTACGGGCTAGCGGGAGGCGCAGATACGCAGTATTTT.

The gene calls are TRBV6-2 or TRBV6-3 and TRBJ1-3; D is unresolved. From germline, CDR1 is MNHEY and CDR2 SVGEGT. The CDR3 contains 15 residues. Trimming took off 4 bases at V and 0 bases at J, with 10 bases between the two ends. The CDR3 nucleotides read TGTGCCAGCAGTTCCGGCGGGAGCTCTGGAAACACCATATATTTT. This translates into CASSSGGSSGNTIYF.

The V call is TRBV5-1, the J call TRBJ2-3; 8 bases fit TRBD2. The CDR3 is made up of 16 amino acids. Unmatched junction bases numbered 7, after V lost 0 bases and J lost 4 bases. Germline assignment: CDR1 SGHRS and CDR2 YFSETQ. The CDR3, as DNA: TGCGCCAGCAGCTTGGCCGGTAGCGGGATCTCAGATACGCAGTATTTT. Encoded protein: CASSLAGSGISDTQYF.

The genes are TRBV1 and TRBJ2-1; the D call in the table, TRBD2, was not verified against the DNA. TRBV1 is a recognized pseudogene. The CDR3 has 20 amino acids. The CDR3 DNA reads TGCACCAGCAGCCAAGATCGGCTAGCGGGAGATCGATGGTCCTACAATGAGCAGTTCTTC. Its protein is CTSSQDRLAGDRWSYNEQFF.

The DNA of the CDR3 is TGTGCCAGCAGCTTAGGGGGCGGGGCTGGAGAGACCCAGTACTTC. It is translated as CASSLGGGAGETQYF. The chain employs TRBV11-3 and TRBJ2-5, with a possible D match to TRBD2 (6 bases). The CDR3 spans 15 residues. Deletions cut 1 base from V and 4 bases from J, with 13 bases between. The germline V gene has CDR1 SGHNT and CDR2 YENEEA.

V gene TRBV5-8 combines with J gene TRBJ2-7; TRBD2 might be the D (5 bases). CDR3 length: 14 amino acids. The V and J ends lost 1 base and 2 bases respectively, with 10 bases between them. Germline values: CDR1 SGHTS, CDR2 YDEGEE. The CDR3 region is CASSLPSGPYEQYF. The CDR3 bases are TGTGCCAGCAGCTTGCCCAGCGGACCCTACGAGCAGTACTTC.

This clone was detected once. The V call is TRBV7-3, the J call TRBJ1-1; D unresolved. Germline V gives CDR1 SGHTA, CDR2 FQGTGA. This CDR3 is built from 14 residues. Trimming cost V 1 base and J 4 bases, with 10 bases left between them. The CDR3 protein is CASSLMARSTEAFF. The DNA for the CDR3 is TGTGCCAGCAGCTTAATGGCACGATCCACTGAAGCTTTCTTT. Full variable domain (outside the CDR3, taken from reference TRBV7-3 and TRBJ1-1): GAGVSQTPSNKVTEKGKYVELRCDPISGHTALYWYRQSLGQGPEFLIYFQGTGAADDSGLPNDRFFAVRPEGSVSTLKIQRTERGDSAVYLCASSLMARSTEAFFGQGTRLTVV.

CDR3 coding DNA: TGTGCCAGCAGTCGGACAGGGATATTCAGTGGCTACACCTTC. Protein sequence: CASSRTGIFSGYTF. The chain uses TRBV2 and TRBJ1-2; 8 bases line up with TRBD1. Germline V lookup: CDR1 SNHLY, CDR2 FYNNEI. This CDR3 spans 14 amino acids. The junction had 9 bases not matched to a gene; V was cut back by 5 bases and J by 7 bases.

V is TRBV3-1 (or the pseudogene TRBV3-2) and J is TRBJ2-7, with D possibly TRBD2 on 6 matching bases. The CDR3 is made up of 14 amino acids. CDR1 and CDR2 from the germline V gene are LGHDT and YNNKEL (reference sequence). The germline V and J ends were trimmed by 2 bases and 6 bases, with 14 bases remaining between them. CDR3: CASSQLPRESEQYF. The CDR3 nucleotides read TGTGCCAGCAGCCAACTTCCCCGGGAGTCCGAGCAGTACTTC.

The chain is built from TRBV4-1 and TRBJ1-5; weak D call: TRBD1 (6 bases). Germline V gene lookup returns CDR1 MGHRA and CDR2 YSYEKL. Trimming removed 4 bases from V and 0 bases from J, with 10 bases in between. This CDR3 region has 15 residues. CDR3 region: CASSRWTDSNQPQHF. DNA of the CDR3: TGCGCCAGCAGCCGATGGACAGATAGCAATCAGCCCCAGCATTTT.

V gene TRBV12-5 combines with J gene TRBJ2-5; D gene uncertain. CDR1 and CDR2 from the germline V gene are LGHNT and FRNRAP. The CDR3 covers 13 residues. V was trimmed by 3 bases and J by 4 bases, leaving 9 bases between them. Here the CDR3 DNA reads TGTGCTAGTGGTTTTACCGGGTTAGAGACCCAGTACTTC. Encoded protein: CASGFTGLETQYF.

The CDR3: CASSLGQGFPYEQYF. CDR3 DNA: TGTGCCAGCAGCTTGGGTCAGGGATTCCCCTACGAGCAGTACTTC. The chain carries TRBV5-5 and TRBJ2-7; weak D call: TRBD1 (5 bases). V gave up 0 bases and J gave up 2 bases, with 12 bases separating them. CDR3 length: 15 amino acids. The germline V gene encodes CDR1 SGHKS and CDR2 YYEKEE (reference sequence). The full variable domain, completed using reference TRBV5-5 and TRBJ2-7, is DAGVTQSPTHLIKTRGQQVTLRCSPISGHKSVSWYQQVLGQGPQFIFQYYEKEERGRGNFPDRFSARQFPNYSSELNVNALLLGDSALYLCASSLGQGFPYEQYFGPGTRLTVT.

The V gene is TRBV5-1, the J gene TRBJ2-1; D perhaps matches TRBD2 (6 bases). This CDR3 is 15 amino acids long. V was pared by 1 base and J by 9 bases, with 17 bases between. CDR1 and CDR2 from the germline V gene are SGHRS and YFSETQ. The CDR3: CASSLTGTQVGEQFF. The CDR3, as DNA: TGCGCCAGCAGCTTGACCGGGACTCAAGTCGGTGAGCAGTTCTTC.

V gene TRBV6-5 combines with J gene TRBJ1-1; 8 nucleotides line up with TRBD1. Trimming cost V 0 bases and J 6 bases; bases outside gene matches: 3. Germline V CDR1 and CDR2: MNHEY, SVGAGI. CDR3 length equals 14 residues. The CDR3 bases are TGTGCCAGCAGTTACTCGGAGGGACAGGCTGAAGCTTTCTTT. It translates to CASSYSEGQAEAFF.

The CDR3 loop is CASSLTGFGTEAFF. The CDR3 DNA reads TGTGCCAGCAGCTTAACAGGCTTCGGGACTGAAGCTTTCTTT. This chain uses TRBV7-3 with TRBJ1-1; no clear D. There are 14 residues in the CDR3. V lost 0 bases and J lost 5, with 10 bases in between. Germline CDR1 is SGHTA and CDR2 is FQGTGA.

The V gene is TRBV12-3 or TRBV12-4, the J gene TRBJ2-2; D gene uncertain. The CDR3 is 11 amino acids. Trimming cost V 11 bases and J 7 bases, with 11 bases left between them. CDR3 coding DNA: TGTGCCCTCCAGTTCGACGGGGAGCTGTTTTTT. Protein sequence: CALQFDGELFF.

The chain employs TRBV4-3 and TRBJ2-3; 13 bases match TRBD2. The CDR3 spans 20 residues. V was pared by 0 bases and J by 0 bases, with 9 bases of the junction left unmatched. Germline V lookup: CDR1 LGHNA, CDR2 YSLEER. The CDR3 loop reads CASSQDSGTSGVTSTDTQYF. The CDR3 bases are TGCGCCAGCAGCCAAGACTCCGGGACTAGCGGGGTCACTAGCACAGATACGCAGTATTTT.